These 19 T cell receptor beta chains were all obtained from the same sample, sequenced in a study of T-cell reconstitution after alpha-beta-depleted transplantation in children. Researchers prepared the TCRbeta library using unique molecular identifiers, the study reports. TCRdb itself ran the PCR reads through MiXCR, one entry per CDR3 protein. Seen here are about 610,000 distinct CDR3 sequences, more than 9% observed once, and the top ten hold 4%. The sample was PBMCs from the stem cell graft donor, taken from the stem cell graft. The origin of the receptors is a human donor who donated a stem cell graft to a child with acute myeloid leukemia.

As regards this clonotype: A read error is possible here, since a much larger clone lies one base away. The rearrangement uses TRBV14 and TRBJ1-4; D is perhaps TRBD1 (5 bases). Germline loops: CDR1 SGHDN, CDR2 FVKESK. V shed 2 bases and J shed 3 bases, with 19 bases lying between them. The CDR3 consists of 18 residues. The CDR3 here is CASSQQLGTTASNEKLFF. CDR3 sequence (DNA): TGTGCCAGCAGCCAACAGTTAGGGACGACAGCGTCTAATGAAAAACTGTTTTTT.

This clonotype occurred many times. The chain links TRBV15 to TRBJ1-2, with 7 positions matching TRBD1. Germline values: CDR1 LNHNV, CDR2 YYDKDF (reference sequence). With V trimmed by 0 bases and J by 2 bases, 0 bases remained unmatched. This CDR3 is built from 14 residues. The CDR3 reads CATSREGQNYGYTF. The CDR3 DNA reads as TGTGCCACCAGCAGAGAGGGACAGAACTATGGCTACACCTTC.

Here the CDR3 reads CATSSHAGEQYF. The CDR3, as DNA: TGTGCCACCAGCTCGCATGCGGGGGAGCAGTACTTC. The V gene is TRBV15, the J gene TRBJ2-7; possible D gene TRBD2, 6 bases. From germline, CDR1 is LNHNV and CDR2 YYDKDF (reference sequence). V shed 5 bases and J shed 7 bases, with 12 bases lying between them. This CDR3 comprises 12 residues.

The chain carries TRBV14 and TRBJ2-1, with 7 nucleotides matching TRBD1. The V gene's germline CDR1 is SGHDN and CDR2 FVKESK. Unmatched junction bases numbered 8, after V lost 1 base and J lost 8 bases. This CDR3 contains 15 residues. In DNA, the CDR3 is TGTGCCAGCAGCCAAGCAAGGGGGCCTCACCATGAGCAGTTCTTC. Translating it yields CASSQARGPHHEQFF.

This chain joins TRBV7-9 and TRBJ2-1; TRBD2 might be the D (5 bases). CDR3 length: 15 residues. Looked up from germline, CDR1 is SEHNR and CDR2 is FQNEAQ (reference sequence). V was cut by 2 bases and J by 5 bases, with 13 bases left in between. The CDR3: CASSLYLAADNEQFF. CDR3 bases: TGTGCCAGCAGCTTATATTTGGCAGCGGACAATGAGCAGTTCTTC.

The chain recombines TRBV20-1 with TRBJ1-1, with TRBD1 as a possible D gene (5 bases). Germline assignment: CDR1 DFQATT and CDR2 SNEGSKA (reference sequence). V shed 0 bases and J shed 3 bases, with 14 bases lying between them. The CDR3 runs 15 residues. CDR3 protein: CSARDLGGVDTEAFF. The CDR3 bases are TGCAGTGCTAGAGATCTCGGAGGGGTGGACACTGAAGCTTTCTTT.

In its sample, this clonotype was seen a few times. CDR3 loop: CASSLGVTGTDTQYF. As DNA, the CDR3 is TGTGCCAGCAGCCTGGGGGTGACAGGGACAGATACGCAGTATTTT. The chain joins TRBV5-5 to TRBJ2-3, with 7 bases identical to TRBD1. Looked up from germline, CDR1 is SGHKS and CDR2 is YYEKEE (reference sequence). The CDR3 totals 15 residues. With V trimmed by 4 bases and J by 3 bases, 8 bases remained unmatched. The whole variable domain, filled in from reference TRBV5-5 and TRBJ2-3, reads DAGVTQSPTHLIKTRGQQVTLRCSPISGHKSVSWYQQVLGQGPQFIFQYYEKEERGRGNFPDRFSARQFPNYSSELNVNALLLGDSALYLCASSLGVTGTDTQYFGPGTRLTVL.

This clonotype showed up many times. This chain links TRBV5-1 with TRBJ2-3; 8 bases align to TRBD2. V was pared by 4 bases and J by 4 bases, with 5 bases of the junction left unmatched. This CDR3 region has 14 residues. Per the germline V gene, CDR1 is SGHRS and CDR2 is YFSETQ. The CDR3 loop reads CASSREGGPDTQYF. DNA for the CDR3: TGCGCCAGCAGCCGGGAGGGTGGTCCAGATACGCAGTATTTT.

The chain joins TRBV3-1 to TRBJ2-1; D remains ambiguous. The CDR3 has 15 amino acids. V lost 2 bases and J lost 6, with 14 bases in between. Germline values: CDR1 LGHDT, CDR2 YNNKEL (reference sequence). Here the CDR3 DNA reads TGTGCCAGCAGCCAACGGGCCCTGGGGATCAATGAGCAGTTCTTC. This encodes CASSQRALGINEQFF.

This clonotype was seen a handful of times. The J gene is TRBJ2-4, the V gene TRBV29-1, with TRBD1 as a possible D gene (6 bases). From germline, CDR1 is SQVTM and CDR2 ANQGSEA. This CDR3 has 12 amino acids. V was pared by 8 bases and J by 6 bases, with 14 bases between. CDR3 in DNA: TGCAGCTTCCAGGGGATTGGAAACATTCAGTACTTC. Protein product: CSFQGIGNIQYF.

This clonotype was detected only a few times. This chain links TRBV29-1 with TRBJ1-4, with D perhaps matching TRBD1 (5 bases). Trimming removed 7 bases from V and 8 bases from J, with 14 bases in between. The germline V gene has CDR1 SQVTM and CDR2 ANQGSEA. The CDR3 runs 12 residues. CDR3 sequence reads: CSGWQGEEKLFF. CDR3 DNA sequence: TGCAGCGGGTGGCAGGGAGAAGAAAAACTGTTTTTT.

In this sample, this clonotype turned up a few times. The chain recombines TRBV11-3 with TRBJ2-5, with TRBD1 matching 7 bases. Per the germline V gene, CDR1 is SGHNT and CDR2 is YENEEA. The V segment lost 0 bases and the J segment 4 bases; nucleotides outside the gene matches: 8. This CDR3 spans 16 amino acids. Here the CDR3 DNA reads TGTGCCAGCAGCTTAGATACGGGCTACAGGGGAGAGACCCAGTACTTC. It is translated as CASSLDTGYRGETQYF.

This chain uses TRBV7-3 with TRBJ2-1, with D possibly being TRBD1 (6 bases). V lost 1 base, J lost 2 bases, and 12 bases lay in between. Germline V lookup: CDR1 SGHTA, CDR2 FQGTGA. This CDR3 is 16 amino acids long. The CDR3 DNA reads TGTGCCAGCAGCTTAAAGAGGGGGTTGGCCTACAATGAGCAGTTCTTC. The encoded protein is CASSLKRGLAYNEQFF.

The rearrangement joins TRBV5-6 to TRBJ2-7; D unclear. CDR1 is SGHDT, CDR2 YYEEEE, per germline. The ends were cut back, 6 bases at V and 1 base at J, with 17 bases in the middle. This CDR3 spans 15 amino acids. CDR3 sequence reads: CASKAPGPLSYEQYF. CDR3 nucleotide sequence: TGTGCCAGCAAGGCCCCCGGGCCCCTTTCCTACGAGCAGTACTTC.

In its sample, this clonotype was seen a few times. Here the CDR3 reads CASSSVAGGYEQYF. Here the CDR3 DNA reads TGTGCCAGCAGCTCCGTAGCGGGAGGTTACGAGCAGTACTTC. This rearrangement joins TRBV11-2 to TRBJ2-7; TRBD2 matches 10 bases. V was pared by 4 bases and J by 4 bases, with 4 bases of the junction left unmatched. Germline assignment: CDR1 SGHAT and CDR2 FQNNGV. The CDR3 extends over 14 amino acids.

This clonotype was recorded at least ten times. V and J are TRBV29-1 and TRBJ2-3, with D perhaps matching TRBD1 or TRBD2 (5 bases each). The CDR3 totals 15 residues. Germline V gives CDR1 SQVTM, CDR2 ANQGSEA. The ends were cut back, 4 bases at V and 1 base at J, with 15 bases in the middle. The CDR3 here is CSVVGDKKGTDTQYF. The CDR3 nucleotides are TGCAGCGTTGTGGGGGATAAAAAGGGCACAGATACGCAGTATTTT.

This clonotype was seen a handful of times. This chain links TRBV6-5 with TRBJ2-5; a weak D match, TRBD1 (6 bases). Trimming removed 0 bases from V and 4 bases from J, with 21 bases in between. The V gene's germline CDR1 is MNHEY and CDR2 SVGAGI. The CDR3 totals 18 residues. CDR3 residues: CASSYSKSATGSGETQYF. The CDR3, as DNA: TGTGCCAGCAGTTACTCGAAGTCGGCAACAGGGTCAGGAGAGACCCAGTACTTC.

CDR3 protein: CASSRALADTYEQYF. The CDR3 region has the DNA TGTGCCAGCAGCCGCGCGCTAGCGGACACCTACGAGCAGTACTTC. The V and J genes are TRBV7-2 and TRBJ2-7; 7 bases match TRBD2. Unmatched junction bases numbered 9, after V lost 5 bases and J lost 2 bases. The CDR3 contains 15 residues. Germline V gene lookup returns CDR1 SGHTA and CDR2 FQGNSA.

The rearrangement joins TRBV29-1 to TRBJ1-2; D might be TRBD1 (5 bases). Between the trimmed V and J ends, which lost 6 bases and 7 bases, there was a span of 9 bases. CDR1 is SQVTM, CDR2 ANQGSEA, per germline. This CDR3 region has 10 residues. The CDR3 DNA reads TGCAGCGTGACGGGGGGTGGCTACACCTTC. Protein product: CSVTGGGYTF.